This TCR beta chain was captured in a study of T cells in Graves' hyperthyroidism and ophthalmopathy. TCR beta CDR3 region amplification was performed from RNA transcripts. In the first-round RT-PCR of the TCR CDR3, the HTBI primer set was used. Each CDR3 protein is one row after TCRdb ran MiXCR on the multiplex PCR reads. Of 600,000 to 850,000 distinct CDR3 sequences listed, 15% to 20% are singletons. The CDR3 is made up of 12 amino acids. Trimming took off 8 bases at V and 5 bases at J, with 12 bases between the two ends. Germline loops: CDR1 SGHAT, CDR2 FQNNGV. The sequence was obtained from a woman aged 45-65 years with Graves' hyperthyroidism that later progressed to Graves' ophthalmopathy. The rearrangement uses TRBV11-2 and TRBJ2-5; D may correspond to TRBD1 or TRBD2 (5 bases each). Sequenced material: blood. DNA for the CDR3: TGTGCCAGCCAAGACTGGGACGAGACCCAGTACTTC. Translation gives CASQDWDETQYF.